One and the same sample provided the 26 T cell receptor beta chains below, sequenced in a study of T cell repertoires in cytomegalovirus infection. TCRdb processed the reads anew with MiXCR; each CDR3 protein has one entry. The sample has around 290,000 distinct CDR3 sequences, roughly a quarter seen once. The sequencing input was PBMCs. The receptors here all came from a human donor in good health (CMV status not recorded). Some clones in this sample may be carry-over from other donors' samples.

This chain uses TRBV6-8 with TRBJ2-3, with a tentative D call TRBD2 (6 bases). In germline, CDR1 is MNHGY, CDR2 SAAAGT. The CDR3 has 11 residues. Between the trimmed V and J ends, which lost 6 bases and 10 bases, there was a span of 11 bases. The chain's CDR3 is CASREGFSQYF. Here the CDR3 DNA reads TGTGCCAGCAGGGAGGGTTTTTCGCAGTATTTT.

Ten or more counts support this clonotype. The V and J genes are TRBV7-6 and TRBJ2-3; D could derive from TRBD1 or TRBD2 (5 bases each). V dropped 3 bases and J dropped 3 bases, with 10 bases sitting between them. CDR3 length: 14 residues. Germline CDR1 SGHVS, CDR2 FNYEAQ. The CDR3 nucleotides read TGTGCCAGCAGCTTTACCGAGGGGACAGATACGCAGTATTTT. This translates into CASSFTEGTDTQYF.

The rearrangement links TRBV11-3 to TRBJ2-1, with D tentatively TRBD1 or TRBD2 (5 bases each). This CDR3 is 16 amino acids long. Trimming took 2 bases from V and 4 from J, leaving 15 bases between them. CDR1 and CDR2 (germline): SGHNT, YENEEA. CDR3 bases: TGTGCCAGCAGCTTAAATCGGGGCGGTACATACAATGAGCAGTTCTTC. This gives the protein CASSLNRGGTYNEQFF.

For the CDR3, the DNA is TGTGCCAGCACACGACAGGGAACCAATGAGCAGTTCTTC. This translates into CASTRQGTNEQFF. The gene calls are TRBV7-3 and TRBJ2-1; 7 bases are shared with TRBD1. The junction had 6 bases not matched to a gene; V was cut back by 7 bases and J by 6 bases. The CDR3 loop spans 13 amino acids. Germline V lookup: CDR1 SGHTA, CDR2 FQGTGA.

This chain connects TRBV29-1 to TRBJ1-2, with 7 bases lining up with TRBD1. J gave up 4 bases and V 6 bases, and 8 bases lay outside the gene matches. The CDR3 covers 13 residues. CDR1 SQVTM and CDR2 ANQGSEA come from the germline V gene. The CDR3 DNA reads TGCAGCGTCCTGACAGGGCCGGGCTATGGCTACACCTTC. Residues: CSVLTGPGYGYTF.

CDR3 sequence: CATKDRETWPLHF. The CDR3 coding sequence is TGTGCCACTAAGGACAGGGAGACGTGGCCCCTCCACTTT. This chain joins TRBV6-6 and TRBJ1-6, with 8 bases lining up with TRBD1. Germline trimming cut 10 bases from V and 13 bases from J; bases unmatched to any gene: 12. The germline V gene has CDR1 MNHNY and CDR2 SVGAGI (reference sequence). The CDR3 totals 13 residues.

The table lists this clonotype with many counts. The chain couples TRBV7-2 to TRBJ1-3; possible D gene TRBD1, 5 bases. Germline V gene lookup returns CDR1 SGHTA and CDR2 FQGNSA. The CDR3 runs 14 residues. V lost 2 bases and J lost 8, with 13 bases in between. The CDR3 sequence is CASSLRTNFDTIYF. Here the CDR3 DNA reads TGTGCCAGCAGCTTAAGGACAAACTTCGACACCATATATTTT. The variable domain in full, with the rest retrieved from reference TRBV7-2 and TRBJ1-3, is GAGVSQSPSNKVTEKGKDVELRCDPISGHTALYWYRQSLGQGLEFLIYFQGNSAPDKSGLPSDRFSAERTGGSVSTLTIQRTQQEDSAVYLCASSLRTNFDTIYFGEGSWLTVV.

This clonotype was recorded at least ten times. The chain is built from TRBV29-1 and TRBJ2-3; 14 bases agree with TRBD2. The length of the CDR3 is 14 residues. In germline, CDR1 is SQVTM, CDR2 ANQGSEA. Trimming at V came to 6 bases and at J to 9 bases, leaving 8 bases not matched to a gene. The CDR3 sequence is CSVRPTSGGGTQYF. The CDR3 DNA reads as TGCAGCGTCCGACCGACTAGCGGGGGGGGGACGCAGTATTTT.

This clonotype has just a few counts. This chain connects TRBV24-1 to TRBJ1-5; D is uncertain. The CDR3 loop spans 14 amino acids. From germline, CDR1 is KGHDR and CDR2 SFDVKD. V shed 3 bases and J shed 0 bases, with 5 bases lying between them. As DNA, the CDR3 is TGTGCCACCAGTGATCTGGATAGCAATCAGCCCCAGCATTTT. Encoded protein: CATSDLDSNQPQHF.

This clonotype was seen repeatedly, ten times or more. V gene TRBV7-2 combines with J gene TRBJ2-5, with D perhaps assigned TRBD1 or TRBD2 (5 bases each). Trimming removed 5 bases from V and 7 bases from J, with 14 bases in between. The germline gives CDR1 SGHTA, CDR2 FQGNSA. The CDR3 loop spans 13 amino acids. The CDR3 DNA is TGTGCCAGCAGCGCCGGGACCGAGGGGACCCAGTACTTC. It is translated as CASSAGTEGTQYF.

The chain carries TRBV28 and TRBJ1-2, with D perhaps matching TRBD1 (6 bases). With 5 bases removed from V and 7 bases from J, the gap between germline ends came to 14 bases. The CDR3 totals 13 residues. Germline loops: CDR1 MDHEN, CDR2 SYDVKM. CDR3 sequence: CASSPPGVTGYTF. In nucleotides, the CDR3 is TGTGCCAGCAGTCCCCCAGGGGTGACTGGCTACACCTTC.

The chain recombines TRBV27 with TRBJ2-5, with 7 bases matching TRBD1. The CDR3 consists of 13 residues. Germline trimming cut 3 bases from V and 3 bases from J; bases unmatched to any gene: 1. Germline CDR1 and CDR2: MNHEY and SMNVEV (reference sequence). In nucleotides, the CDR3 is TGTGCCAGCAGTTTGACAGGGAAAGAGACCCAGTACTTC. This gives the protein CASSLTGKETQYF.

The rearrangement joins TRBV6-4 to TRBJ2-3; 10 bases are a match to TRBD2. This CDR3 has 16 residues. From germline, CDR1 is MRHNA and CDR2 SNTAGT. Losses at the gene ends were 3 bases for V and 0 bases for J; bases not matched to a gene: 3. CDR3 sequence (DNA): TGTGCCAGCAGTGATAGTAGCGGGGGGAGCACAGATACGCAGTATTTT. This gives the protein CASSDSSGGSTDTQYF.

In its sample, this clonotype was seen a few times. This chain connects TRBV6-2 or TRBV6-3 to TRBJ2-7, with TRBD2 matching 7 bases. The CDR3 consists of 14 residues. CDR1 and CDR2 from the germline V gene are MNHEY and SVGEGT. J gave up 2 bases and V 8 bases, and 9 bases lay outside the gene matches. CDR3 in amino acids: CASVRERGTYEQYF. In DNA, the CDR3 is TGTGCCAGCGTGAGGGAGCGGGGCACCTACGAGCAGTACTTC.

The V call is TRBV20-1, the J call TRBJ1-1, with D possibly being TRBD1 (5 bases). Germline assignment: CDR1 DFQATT and CDR2 SNEGSKA (reference sequence). V lost 2 bases to trimming and J lost 1 base, with 11 bases between them. The CDR3 length is 14 residues. The chain's CDR3 is CSARSPTANTEAFF. In nucleotides, the CDR3 is TGCAGTGCTAGATCTCCGACAGCGAACACTGAAGCTTTCTTT.

The chain combines TRBV7-9 with TRBJ1-4; tentative D call: TRBD1 (5 bases). Deletions cut 6 bases from V and 0 bases from J, with 11 bases between. Germline V CDR1 and CDR2: SEHNR, FQNEAQ (reference sequence). The length of the CDR3 is 15 residues. CDR3 nucleotide sequence: TGTGCCAGCAGTGGGGCTCCCTCAACTAATGAAAAACTGTTTTTT. This translates into CASSGAPSTNEKLFF.

This clonotype was observed a handful of times. The chain carries TRBV7-2 and TRBJ1-1; tentatively, D is TRBD1 (5 bases). Germline lookup yields CDR1 SGHTA and CDR2 FQGNSA. The CDR3 is 18 residues long. V was trimmed by 0 bases and J by 0 bases, leaving 17 bases between them. The DNA for the CDR3 is TGTGCCAGCAGCTTAGCCAGGGACGGATGGCTTATGAACACTGAAGCTTTCTTT. This sequence encodes CASSLARDGWLMNTEAFF. Full variable domain (rest looked up from reference TRBV7-2 and TRBJ1-1): GAGVSQSPSNKVTEKGKDVELRCDPISGHTALYWYRQSLGQGLEFLIYFQGNSAPDKSGLPSDRFSAERTGGSVSTLTIQRTQQEDSAVYLCASSLARDGWLMNTEAFFGQGTRLTVV.

This clonotype was observed a few times. The rearrangement joins TRBV6-1 to TRBJ1-5, with a tentative D call TRBD1 (6 bases). V lost 6 bases and J 4 bases, leaving 13 bases between the germline ends. The CDR3 spans 14 residues. Germline V gene data show CDR1 as MNHNS and CDR2 as SASEGT. The CDR3 spells CASRRQETNQPQHF. In DNA form, the CDR3 reads TGTGCCAGCAGGAGACAGGAGACTAATCAGCCCCAGCATTTT.

Many counts were recorded for this clonotype. The chain links TRBV28 to TRBJ1-2; 8 nucleotides agree with TRBD1. Trimming cost V 3 bases and J 8 bases; bases outside gene matches: 2. CDR1 is MDHEN and CDR2 is SYDVKM in the germline V gene. This CDR3 has 12 residues. The CDR3, as DNA: TGTGCCAGCAGTTTCAGGGGGCGGGGCTACACCTTC. It translates to CASSFRGRGYTF.

The V and J genes are TRBV20-1 and TRBJ2-2, with D perhaps TRBD2 (6 bases). Germline CDR1 reads DFQATT; CDR2 reads SNEGSKA (reference sequence). The CDR3 consists of 14 residues. The V end was cut by 3 bases, the J end by 7 bases, with 15 bases between. The DNA for the CDR3 is TGCAGTGCTAGCGGGAGCGGGTCCGGCGGGGAGCTGTTTTTT. Translating it yields CSASGSGSGGELFF.

The rearrangement links TRBV6-2 or TRBV6-3 to TRBJ2-4; possibly TRBD1 for D (7 bases). The CDR3 contains 16 residues. Germline values: CDR1 MNHEY, CDR2 SVGEGT. Trimming took 4 bases from V and 4 from J, leaving 17 bases between them. The CDR3 loop is CASSSLGGGLKNIQYF. CDR3 in DNA: TGTGCCAGCAGTTCTCTCGGAGGGGGCTTGAAAAACATTCAGTACTTC.

This rearrangement joins TRBV5-1 to TRBJ2-1; D is tentatively TRBD1 or TRBD2 (5 bases each). V was trimmed by 4 bases and J by 8 bases, leaving 19 bases between them. The germline V gene encodes CDR1 SGHRS and CDR2 YFSETQ. This CDR3 spans 15 amino acids. The CDR3 loop reads CASSPVGVAMDEQFF. CDR3 nucleotide sequence: TGCGCCAGCAGCCCGGTGGGGGTAGCGATGGATGAGCAGTTCTTC.

There are a few counts of this clonotype. The V and J genes are TRBV2 and TRBJ2-7; possible D gene TRBD2, 5 bases. Germline V gene data show CDR1 as SNHLY and CDR2 as FYNNEI. V lost 0 bases and J lost 1, with 16 bases in between. The CDR3 totals 17 residues. DNA for the CDR3: TGTGCCAGCAGTGAAGCCCTCTCGCGGGTGGCGTCCTACGAGCAGTACTTC. Protein: CASSEALSRVASYEQYF.

This clonotype appeared a few times. The V call is TRBV20-1, the J call TRBJ1-1; D gene ambiguous. The CDR3 covers 14 residues. V was clipped by 1 base and J by 6 bases, with 15 bases between them. Looked up from germline, CDR1 is DFQATT and CDR2 is SNEGSKA (reference sequence). The CDR3: CSARGQIVNPEAFF. The CDR3 bases are TGCAGTGCTAGAGGGCAGATTGTTAACCCTGAAGCTTTCTTT.

Many counts were recorded for this clonotype. This chain connects TRBV7-2 to TRBJ2-1; TRBD2 aligns across 9 bases. Germline V gives CDR1 SGHTA, CDR2 FQGNSA. The CDR3 spans 17 residues. Trimming removed 1 base from V and 7 bases from J; junction bases left unmatched: 11. CDR3 in DNA: TGTGCCAGCAGCTTAGTGGTGGGGGGACTAGCTGGGAATGAGCAGTTCTTC. Protein: CASSLVVGGLAGNEQFF.

This clonotype was found many times. Written as DNA, the CDR3 is TGTGCCAGCAGCCCTAGCGGGGGTGAGCAGTTCTTC. Translation: CASSPSGGEQFF. The rearrangement links TRBV7-3 to TRBJ2-1, with 10 nucleotides matching TRBD2. V dropped 5 bases and J dropped 9; count of bases not matched to a gene: 1. CDR3 size: 12 residues. CDR1 is SGHTA, CDR2 FQGTGA, per germline.